The rows below give T cell receptor beta chains drawn from one sample of a study of blood T cells in healthy people across ages. TCRdb used MiXCR to reprocess the 5' RACE reads, holding one entry per CDR3 protein. The top ten clones hold about a fifth of a sample with about a million distinct CDR3 sequences, 45% to 60% of them seen once. Specimen: blood. The receptors were sampled from an older woman in good health. Each CDR3 is given with its conserved first and last residue. Each record gives: CDR3 DNA, CDR3 protein, D gene, J gene, CDR3 length, V gene, clone size. D genes are given only for firm matches. The size entry is marked missing in some rows and otherwise reads once, few, many or a size class.

TGTGCCAGTAGGCCTAGCGGGACGGGGGAGACCCAGTACTTC,CASRPSGTGETQYF,TRBD2,TRBJ2-5,14,TRBV19,-
TGTGCCACCAGCAGAGAATACAACACCGGGGAGCTGTTTTTT,CATSREYNTGELFF,-,TRBJ2-2,14,TRBV15,-
TGCAGCGTTGTTGGGGAGGCCTACGAGCAGTACTTC,CSVVGEAYEQYF,-,TRBJ2-7,12,TRBV29-1,few
TGCAGTGCACGGACTAGCGGGAAAGAGACCCAGTACTTC,CSARTSGKETQYF,TRBD2,TRBJ2-5,13,TRBV20-1,few
TGCGCCAGCAGCCGAGTTATTCTAGCGGGAGGGGAGTATGAGCAGTTCTTC,CASSRVILAGGEYEQFF,TRBD2,TRBJ2-1,17,TRBV4-3,-
TGCGCCAGCAGCCTATGGGGGGGAGGCTCTGGGGCCAACGTCCTGACTTTC,CASSLWGGGSGANVLTF,TRBD2,TRBJ2-6,17,TRBV4-3,few
TGCGCCAGCAGCCACCCTCCGGGACAGGGCTCCTACGAGCAGTACTTC,CASSHPPGQGSYEQYF,TRBD1,TRBJ2-7,16,TRBV4-1,-
TGTGCCAGCAGTCCCGCCCTAGCCGGTACACCCCTCCACTTT,CASSPALAGTPLHF,-,TRBJ1-6,14,TRBV12-3/TRBV12-4,-
TGTGCCAGCTCACCACCTTCTAGCGGGAGCGGGGAGCTGTTTTTT,CASSPPSSGSGELFF,TRBD2,TRBJ2-2,15,TRBV18,-
TGTGCCAGCAGCGAAGTAGCGGGAGCTATTGGGAGGCAGTTCTTC,CASSEVAGAIGRQFF,TRBD2,TRBJ2-1,15,TRBV7-3,-
TGTGCCAGCAGCCATACTATAGCGGGAGGGGGGTACTTC,CASSHTIAGGGYF,TRBD2,TRBJ2-4,13,TRBV3-1,once
TGTGCCAGCAGCGTAGGGTGGGGTGGCATTCAGTACTTC,CASSVGWGGIQYF,-,TRBJ2-4,13,TRBV9,few
TGTGCCAGTTACGGACGGGTGTACCTAGATACGCAGTATTTT,CASYGRVYLDTQYF,-,TRBJ2-3,14,TRBV2,-
TGTGCCACCAGTGTCCTGACTAGCGGGAGTCTGAATGAGCAGTTCTTC,CATSVLTSGSLNEQFF,TRBD2,TRBJ2-1,16,TRBV24-1,-
TGTGCCAGCAGCCCCTCTTCTACGAGGGAGACCCAGTACTTC,CASSPSSTRETQYF,-,TRBJ2-5,14,TRBV7-2,-
TGTGCCAGCAGCAAAACCCGAGACAGGATCCACGAGCAGTACTTC,CASSKTRDRIHEQYF,-,TRBJ2-7,15,TRBV21-1,few
TGTGCCAGCAGTTTAGCGGGAGAGCCCACAGATACGCAGTATTTT,CASSLAGEPTDTQYF,-,TRBJ2-3,15,TRBV12-3/TRBV12-4,few
TGTGCCAGCAGTCCAGCAGCGGGAGGGCAATCAGATACGCAGTATTTT,CASSPAAGGQSDTQYF,TRBD2,TRBJ2-3,16,TRBV6-6,-
TGTGCCAGCAGCCGTCTAGCGGTGAGGGGAGAGACCCAGTACTTC,CASSRLAVRGETQYF,TRBD2,TRBJ2-5,15,TRBV3-1,few
TGTGCCACCAGCCTAACTCCAGGGGACCCTCAGACCCAGTACTTC,CATSLTPGDPQTQYF,-,TRBJ2-5,15,TRBV15,-
TGCAGTGCACAGACTAGAGGGGGGGAGCAGTTCTTC,CSAQTRGGEQFF,-,TRBJ2-1,12,TRBV20-1,-
TGCAGCGTTGAATCCCTGCGGAGCACAGATACGCAGTATTTT,CSVESLRSTDTQYF,-,TRBJ2-3,14,TRBV29-1,-
TGCGCCAGCAGCCACCTTAAAGCGGGAGGGATCGCAGATACGCAGTATTTT,CASSHLKAGGIADTQYF,TRBD2,TRBJ2-3,17,TRBV4-1,-
TGCAGTGCAACCAGGACTAGCGGGAGTTTCAATGAGCAGTTCTTC,CSATRTSGSFNEQFF,TRBD2,TRBJ2-1,15,TRBV20-1,-
TGTGCCAGCACCCCTGGGAAGCACGGCACAGATACGCAGTATTTT,CASTPGKHGTDTQYF,-,TRBJ2-3,15,TRBV12-3/TRBV12-4,-
TGCGCCAGCAGCTTCCAAGGTGAAAAACTGTTTTTT,CASSFQGEKLFF,-,TRBJ1-4,12,TRBV5-1,-
TGCGCCAGCAGCGAAAACCTTGTGCGGGAGGGTTCAGATACGCAGTATTTT,CASSENLVREGSDTQYF,TRBD2,TRBJ2-3,17,TRBV4-3,-
TGCGCCAGCAGCCCCCAAGGGGGACTAGCGGGAGCAAGGCAGTACTTC,CASSPQGGLAGARQYF,TRBD2,TRBJ2-5,16,TRBV5-1,-
TGTGCCAGCAGACGGGAGAAGACCCAGTACTTC,CASRREKTQYF,-,TRBJ2-5,11,TRBV3-1,-
TGTGCCAGCAGCCAACTGAGCGGGAGCGACTACAATGAGCAGTTCTTC,CASSQLSGSDYNEQFF,TRBD2,TRBJ2-1,16,TRBV14,few
TGCAGTGCTAGAGGTGGAACAAATCAGCCCCAGCATTTT,CSARGGTNQPQHF,-,TRBJ1-5,13,TRBV20-1,-
TGTGCCAGCAGCTTAGATCTCAGGGTTGGGGCCAACGTCCTGACTTTC,CASSLDLRVGANVLTF,-,TRBJ2-6,16,TRBV11-2,-
TGTGCCAGCAGTGGTGGCGGGAGTTGGTACGAGCAGTACTTC,CASSGGGSWYEQYF,TRBD2,TRBJ2-7,14,TRBV2,few
TGTGCCAGCAGTAGGACTTCTTTAGATACGCAGTATTTT,CASSRTSLDTQYF,-,TRBJ2-3,13,TRBV6-4,few
TGCAGTGCTAGGACAGGTCAAACCCGAGAAAAACTGTTTTTT,CSARTGQTREKLFF,-,TRBJ1-4,14,TRBV20-1,-
TGTGCCAGCAGCTTTCAATCCGGGACAGGGGGTCACACCGGGGAGCTGTTTTTT,CASSFQSGTGGHTGELFF,TRBD1,TRBJ2-2,18,TRBV7-2,-
TGCGCCAGCAGCTTGGCCCCACTAGTTACGAGCTCCTACAATGAGCAGTTCTTC,CASSLAPLVTSSYNEQFF,-,TRBJ2-1,18,TRBV5-1,-
TGTGCCACCATGCTAGGGGGGAGCAATCAGCCCCAGCATTTT,CATMLGGSNQPQHF,-,TRBJ1-5,14,TRBV12-3/TRBV12-4,-
TGTGCCAGCAGTTACGGGTGGAAGGGAGTTTGGGACGGTACGCAGTATTTT,CASSYGWKGVWDGTQYF,-,TRBJ2-3,17,TRBV6-2/TRBV6-3,-
TGCGCCAGCAGCCAACCAAGCTCTGGAAACACCATATATTTT,CASSQPSSGNTIYF,-,TRBJ1-3,14,TRBV4-1,-
TGTGCCAGCAGCCCAGGGGCAGGAGGATTTTTCTACGAGCAGTACTTC,CASSPGAGGFFYEQYF,-,TRBJ2-7,16,TRBV7-6,few
TGTGCCAGCAGTTCCCTGGGCGGGAGGGCCGCTGGGGCCAACGTCCTGACTTTC,CASSSLGGRAAGANVLTF,TRBD2,TRBJ2-6,18,TRBV27,once
TGCAGTGCAAGGGCTGGGATAGCGGGACGAATCACAGATACGCAGTATTTT,CSARAGIAGRITDTQYF,TRBD2,TRBJ2-3,17,TRBV20-1,once
TGTGCCAGTGACAGTCTCCACACAGATACGCAGTATTTT,CASDSLHTDTQYF,-,TRBJ2-3,13,TRBV6-6,-